The clone carrying this TCR beta chain was seen a few times. Its antigen remains unknown. This specimen belongs to a study of CD8+ T cells in alopecia areata. Isolated RNA was reverse transcribed into cDNA used as the sequencing template. Profiled with immunoSEQ multiplex PCR; TCRdb holds only in-frame clones, not every one. This table holds 95,000 to 120,000 clones, approximately 59% found once. Points from the study as a whole: Possibly as an HLA-related effect, TCR sharing across patients appeared less clear than in mice. Sequencing of scalp samples also includes resident alphabeta T cells from normal skin. The study found higher clonality in lesional than normal scalp, especially in alopecia totalis/universalis.

Input material: CD8+ T cells sorted from blood. The source is a human donor in good health.

CDR3 DNA: TGCGCCAGCAGCCAAGGACTTGCGGACGAGCAGTACTTC. Its translation is CASSQGLADEQYF. The genes are TRBV4-1 and TRBJ2-7; D gene ambiguous. The CDR3 totals 13 residues. Germline CDR1 reads MGHRA; CDR2 reads YSYEKL. Trimming left V 1 base short and J 5 bases short, with 9 bases between.